These 8 T cell receptor beta chains were sequenced from one sample in a study of CD8 T cells in Susac syndrome. Reverse transcription of about 0.5 to 1 ug RNA used random hexamers. One entry per CDR3 protein results from TCRdb running MiXCR on the immunoSEQ multiplex PCR reads. The sample gives about 300,000 distinct CDR3 sequences, roughly 94% of which show up once; approximately 0.065% is in the top ten. The material sequenced was CD4+ T cells from PBMCs. The receptors originated from a human donor with multiple sclerosis.

This chain links TRBV12-3 or TRBV12-4 with TRBJ1-5; TRBD1 matches at 8 bases. There are 13 residues in the CDR3. Losses at the gene ends were 5 bases for V and 6 bases for J; bases not matched to a gene: 3. The CDR3 reads CASSRTGGQPQHF. In DNA, the CDR3 is TGTGCCAGCAGTAGAACAGGGGGTCAGCCCCAGCATTTT.

This chain links TRBV9 with TRBJ2-2, with 12 bases lining up with TRBD2. Germline assignment: CDR1 SGDLS and CDR2 YYNGEE. After removal of 3 bases from V and 3 bases from J, the junction contained 0 bases not matched to a gene. The CDR3 sequence is 15 residues long. The CDR3 spells CASSGTSGDTGELFF. As DNA, the CDR3 is TGTGCCAGCAGCGGGACTAGCGGGGACACCGGGGAGCTGTTTTTT. Together with reference TRBV9 and TRBJ2-2, the CDR3 gives the full variable domain: DSGVTQTPKHLITATGQRVTLRCSPRSGDLSVYWYQQSLDQGLQFLIQYYNGEERAKGNILERFSAQQFPDLHSELNLSSLELGDSALYFCASSGTSGDTGELFFGEGSRLTVL.

The chain recombines TRBV6-1 with TRBJ2-3; 7 bases are a match to TRBD2. Germline V gene data show CDR1 as MNHNS and CDR2 as SASEGT. J lost 10 bases, V lost 6 bases, and 4 bases had no gene match. The CDR3 is 11 amino acids. This chain's CDR3 is CASSGGSSQYF. The CDR3, as DNA: TGTGCCAGCAGCGGCGGGAGTTCGCAGTATTTT.

The genes are TRBV5-1 and TRBJ2-1; 14 nucleotides match TRBD2. Trimming at V came to 0 bases and at J to 10 bases, leaving 3 bases not matched to a gene. Germline V gene sequence: CDR1 SGHRS, CDR2 YFSETQ. This CDR3 is 15 amino acids long. CDR3 amino acids: CASSLAGLAGVEQFF. CDR3 coding DNA: TGCGCCAGCAGCTTGGCGGGACTAGCGGGAGTCGAGCAGTTCTTC.

The V gene is TRBV20-1, the J gene TRBJ2-4; D may match TRBD1 or TRBD2 (5 bases each). This CDR3 contains 13 residues. Germline V lookup: CDR1 DFQATT, CDR2 SNEGSKA (reference sequence). CDR3 residues: CGAYTDLGDIQYF. CDR3 DNA sequence: TGCGGGGCCTATACGGACCTCGGGGACATTCAGTACTTC.

This chain joins TRBV7-9 and TRBJ2-3; 13 nucleotides agree with TRBD2. Germline V CDR1 and CDR2: SEHNR, FQNEAQ (reference sequence). Germline trimming cut 3 bases from V and 0 bases from J; bases unmatched to any gene: 6. This CDR3 is 18 amino acids long. In DNA form, the CDR3 reads TGTGCCAGCAGCTTTTACGGGACTAGCGGGGCCAGCACAGATACGCAGTATTTT. Its translation is CASSFYGTSGASTDTQYF. Together with reference TRBV7-9 and TRBJ2-3, the CDR3 gives the full variable domain: DTGVSQNPRHKITKRGQNVTFRCDPISEHNRLYWYRQTLGQGPEFLTYFQNEAQLEKSRLLSDRFSAERPKGSFSTLEIQRTEQGDSAMYLCASSFYGTSGASTDTQYFGPGTRLTVL.

This clonotype was observed once. This chain connects TRBV6-2 or TRBV6-3 to TRBJ2-7; the match to TRBD1 covers 9 bases. Germline V gene data show CDR1 as MNHEY and CDR2 as SVGEGT. The V and J ends lost 7 bases and 6 bases, in that order; junction bases with no gene match: 13. The CDR3 totals 15 residues. The DNA of the CDR3 is TGTGCCAGCACCGGCGGCTACAGGGGGCTGAGCGAGCAGTACTTC. Protein: CASTGGYRGLSEQYF.

The chain recombines TRBV30 with TRBJ1-6; D call uncertain. This CDR3 is built from 15 residues. Trimming cost V 3 bases and J 6 bases, with 15 bases left between them. Germline V gives CDR1 GTSNPN, CDR2 SVGIG (reference sequence). DNA of the CDR3: TGTGCCTGGAGCGGGGTCGGAGGGATTAATTCACCCCTCCACTTT. Translating it yields CAWSGVGGINSPLHF.